The clone carrying this T cell receptor beta chain was recorded only once. The antigen remains undetermined. Each sorted subset replicate got 200 ng genomic DNA, 25,000 to 35,000 genomes. Data came from immunoSEQ multiplex PCR; TCRdb stores just in-frame clones and leaves some out. In the table there are 1,500,000 or so clones, roughly 96% of which are singletons. The sample comes from a study of shared clonotypes between healthy human individuals. Study-wide points: The study sampled only blood, and tissue repertoires likely differ.

The CDR3 has 13 amino acids. Trimming took 0 bases from V and 3 from J, leaving 6 bases between them. In germline, CDR1 is SGHRS, CDR2 YFSETQ. The investigators split CD4+ cells into a CD45RA+ naive subset and a CD45RA-negative memory subset. J is TRBJ1-2 and V is TRBV5-1; the D is unclear. The clonotype was recovered from a man aged 25 to 45 in good health. The sample taken for sequencing was naive CD4+ T cells sorted from blood. Subset indicated: CD45RA+ positively selected. CDR3 DNA: TGCGCCAGCAGCTTGGAGCACTACTATGGCTACACCTTC. Translation gives CASSLEHYYGYTF. Combining the CDR3 with reference TRBV5-1 and TRBJ1-2 gives the whole variable domain KAGVTQTPRYLIKTRGQQVTLSCSPISGHRSVSWYQQTPGQGLQFLFEYFSETQRNKGNFPGRFSGRQFSNSRSEMNVSTLELGDSALYLCASSLEHYYGYTFGSGTRLTVV.